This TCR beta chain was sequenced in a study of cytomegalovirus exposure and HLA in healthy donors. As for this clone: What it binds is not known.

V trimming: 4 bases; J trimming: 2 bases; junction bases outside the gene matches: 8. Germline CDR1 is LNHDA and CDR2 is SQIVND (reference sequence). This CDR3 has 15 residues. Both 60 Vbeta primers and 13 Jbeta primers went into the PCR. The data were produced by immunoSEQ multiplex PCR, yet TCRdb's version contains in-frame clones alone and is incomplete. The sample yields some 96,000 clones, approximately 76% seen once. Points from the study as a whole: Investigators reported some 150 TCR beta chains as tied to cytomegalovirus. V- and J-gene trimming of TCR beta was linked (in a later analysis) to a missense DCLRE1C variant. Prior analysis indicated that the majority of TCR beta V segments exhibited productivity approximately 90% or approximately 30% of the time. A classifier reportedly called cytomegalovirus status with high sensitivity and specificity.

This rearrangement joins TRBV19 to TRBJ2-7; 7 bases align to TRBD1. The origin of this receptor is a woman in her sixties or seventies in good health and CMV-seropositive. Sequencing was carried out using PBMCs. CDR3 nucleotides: TGTGCCAGTAGTACGACCGGGACAGATCCCTACGAGCAGTACTTC. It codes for CASSTTGTDPYEQYF. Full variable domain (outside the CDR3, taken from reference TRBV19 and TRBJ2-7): DGGITQSPKYLFRKEGQNVTLSCEQNLNHDAMYWYRQDPGQGLRLIYYSQIVNDFQKGDIAEGYSVSREKKESFPLTVTSAQKNPTAFYLCASSTTGTDPYEQYFGPGTRLTVT.